The rows below give T cell receptor beta chains drawn from one sample of a study of blood T cell repertoires in COVID-19. TCRdb keeps only in-frame clones here, not all; method: immunoSEQ multiplex PCR. The sample includes 200,000 to 300,000 clones, about 88% of them seen just once. Material for sequencing was peripheral blood. These receptors all come from a woman in her sixties or seventies with COVID-19, enrolled during active disease. The CDR3 runs from the conserved cysteine through the conserved F or W.

j_call	cdr3_length	v_call	cdr3_aa
TRBJ2-5	15	TRBV28	CASSFPGLAGETQYF
TRBJ2-1	17	TRBV5-6	CASSLGKVGGSYNEQFF
TRBJ2-2	15	TRBV20-1	CSASSLETNTGELFF
TRBJ1-1	15	TRBV9	CASSVVQGDGTEAFF
TRBJ2-3	13	TRBV29-1	CSVEDRGTDTQYF
TRBJ2-1	11	TRBV6-5	CASRRTDEQFF
TRBJ2-7	17	TRBV30	CAWSVGVYVLKAYEQYF
TRBJ2-3	15	TRBV9	CASSGSGLVRHTQYF
TRBJ2-5	14	TRBV19	CASSGWGEGETQYF
TRBJ1-3	14	TRBV5-1	CASSEGQGGNTIYF
TRBJ2-7	15	TRBV29-1	CSVAKAGVSSYEQYF
TRBJ1-2	12	TRBV21-1	CASRTGTYGYTF
TRBJ2-6	15	TRBV5-4	CASSLRTPGANVLTF
TRBJ2-7	15	TRBV6-5	CASSHERDRTYEQYF
TRBJ2-7	14	TRBV5-1	CASSWKWGGGEQYF
TRBJ1-2	15	TRBV2	CASRPNSDRVYGYTF
TRBJ2-1	20	TRBV11-3	CASAPSWASGRQGSYNEQFF
TRBJ2-7	15	TRBV7-9	CASSSKGGGTYEQYF
TRBJ1-6	16	TRBV3-1/TRBV3-2	CASSFSGTPLNSPLHF
TRBJ2-1	13	TRBV29-1	CSVGRRGEMSQFF
TRBJ1-3	15	TRBV30	CAFQGEMRPGNTIYF
TRBJ2-1	15	TRBV27	CASSPSGSPWNEQFF
TRBJ2-3	16	TRBV20-1	CSASQTSGTSTDTQYF
TRBJ2-2	15	TRBV11-3	CASSHTSNGSGELFF